A selection of T cell receptor beta chains follows, all from one sample in a study of a mutant IDH1 vaccine in newly diagnosed glioma. TCRdb's table, derived via immunoSEQ multiplex PCR, lists solely in-frame clones and lacks some. The repertoire consists of some 80,000 clones, with approximately 85% occurring once and the leading ten covering 0.75% to 0.95%. Antigen specificity for these receptors is unknown. Source: PBMCs, taken from a glioma patient whose treatment included an IDH1 peptide vaccine. The origin of the receptors is a woman aged 45-65 years with glioma. Each CDR3 is given with its conserved first and last residue. A D gene is named only where the DNA matches it firmly. Not every row has a clone size; where given, it reads once, few, many or a size class.

CDR3nt: TGTGCCAGCATAAACAGGGAGGGTCAGCCCCAGCATTTT
CDR3aa: CASINREGQPQHF
v_gene: TRBV19
d_gene: .
j_gene: TRBJ1-5
abundance: few

CDR3nt: TGTGCCAGCAGTTTGGGCCAGAACTATGGCTACACCTTC
CDR3aa: CASSLGQNYGYTF
v_gene: TRBV28
d_gene: .
j_gene: TRBJ1-2
abundance: .

CDR3nt: TGTGCTAGTGGTTTGGTACTGGGTAGCGGGGACTCCTACGAGCAGTACTTC
CDR3aa: CASGLVLGSGDSYEQYF
v_gene: TRBV12-5
d_gene: TRBD2
j_gene: TRBJ2-7
abundance: .

CDR3nt: TGTGCCAGCAGCCCTCCGGGGTCTAATGAAAAACTGTTTTTT
CDR3aa: CASSPPGSNEKLFF
v_gene: TRBV6-6
d_gene: .
j_gene: TRBJ1-4
abundance: .

CDR3nt: TGCAGTGCTACAGGGAGGGAGACCCAGTACTTC
CDR3aa: CSATGRETQYF
v_gene: TRBV20-1
d_gene: .
j_gene: TRBJ2-5
abundance: .

CDR3nt: TGCGCCAGCAGTGGTCGGGACAGGAGTTCTAACTACGAGCAGTACTTC
CDR3aa: CASSGRDRSSNYEQYF
v_gene: TRBV10-2
d_gene: TRBD1
j_gene: TRBJ2-7
abundance: .

CDR3nt: TGTGCCAGCAGTTTTAGGACCTACGAGCAGTACTTC
CDR3aa: CASSFRTYEQYF
v_gene: TRBV28
d_gene: .
j_gene: TRBJ2-7
abundance: .

CDR3nt: TGTGCCAGCAGTTTGGAGGGGGTAGGTAGCAATGAGCAGTTCTTC
CDR3aa: CASSLEGVGSNEQFF
v_gene: TRBV28
d_gene: .
j_gene: TRBJ2-1
abundance: once

CDR3nt: TGTGCCAGCAGCTTATTTAACAGACCAGAGACCCAGTACTTC
CDR3aa: CASSLFNRPETQYF
v_gene: TRBV11-3
d_gene: .
j_gene: TRBJ2-5
abundance: .

CDR3nt: TGTGCCAGCAGTCCACAGTGGGGCAATCAGCCCCAGCATTTT
CDR3aa: CASSPQWGNQPQHF
v_gene: TRBV27
d_gene: .
j_gene: TRBJ1-5
abundance: .

CDR3nt: TGTGCCAGCAGTTCCCCCCGACAGGGTGGTGAAGCTTTCTTT
CDR3aa: CASSSPRQGGEAFF
v_gene: TRBV27
d_gene: TRBD1
j_gene: TRBJ1-1
abundance: .

CDR3nt: TGTGCCAGCAGTGGCCCTAGGACTACCGTCACAGATACGCAGTATTTT
CDR3aa: CASSGPRTTVTDTQYF
v_gene: TRBV6-4
d_gene: .
j_gene: TRBJ2-3
abundance: .

CDR3nt: TGCAGCGTGACCAGGCCGGTTACCGGGGAGCTGTTTTTT
CDR3aa: CSVTRPVTGELFF
v_gene: TRBV29-1
d_gene: .
j_gene: TRBJ2-2
abundance: once

CDR3nt: TGTGCCAGCAGCTTAGCGGCAATGAACACCGGGGAGCTGTTTTTT
CDR3aa: CASSLAAMNTGELFF
v_gene: TRBV7-6
d_gene: .
j_gene: TRBJ2-2
abundance: .

CDR3nt: TGTGCCAGCAGTGGGGGACTAGCAACATCCTACAATGAGCAGTTCTTC
CDR3aa: CASSGGLATSYNEQFF
v_gene: TRBV6-6
d_gene: TRBD2
j_gene: TRBJ2-1
abundance: .

CDR3nt: TGCGCCAGCAGCCAAGAAGAAGGAGGGAGGAATGAGCAGTTCTTC
CDR3aa: CASSQEEGGRNEQFF
v_gene: TRBV4-1
d_gene: .
j_gene: TRBJ2-1
abundance: .

CDR3nt: TGTGCCAGTAGTACCGGGACAGGGGAGAATGGCTACACCTTC
CDR3aa: CASSTGTGENGYTF
v_gene: TRBV19
d_gene: TRBD1
j_gene: TRBJ1-2
abundance: .

CDR3nt: TGTGCCAGCAGCGTAGTCGGGAGGCCGAACACCGGGGAGCTGTTTTTT
CDR3aa: CASSVVGRPNTGELFF
v_gene: TRBV9
d_gene: TRBD2
j_gene: TRBJ2-2
abundance: once

CDR3nt: TGTGCCAGTAGTATTTCCGCGGGAGAGCACGATGAGCAGTTCTTC
CDR3aa: CASSISAGEHDEQFF
v_gene: TRBV19
d_gene: TRBD2
j_gene: TRBJ2-1
abundance: once

CDR3nt: TGTGCCAGCAGCGCTACAGGAAACACCATATATTTT
CDR3aa: CASSATGNTIYF
v_gene: TRBV11-2
d_gene: .
j_gene: TRBJ1-3
abundance: .

CDR3nt: TGTGCCAGCAGCTTAGAAGCAGGAGGCTACACCTTC
CDR3aa: CASSLEAGGYTF
v_gene: TRBV7-2
d_gene: .
j_gene: TRBJ1-2
abundance: .

CDR3nt: TGTGCCAGTAGACTAGCGGGACTCACCGGGGAGCTGTTTTTT
CDR3aa: CASRLAGLTGELFF
v_gene: TRBV2
d_gene: TRBD2
j_gene: TRBJ2-2
abundance: .

CDR3nt: TGTGCCAGCATCGACGTCGGGCAGCCCCAGCATTTT
CDR3aa: CASIDVGQPQHF
v_gene: TRBV28
d_gene: .
j_gene: TRBJ1-5
abundance: .

CDR3nt: TGTGCCAGCAGCTTAGAGGGAAACAGGGGTAATGAGCAGTTCTTC
CDR3aa: CASSLEGNRGNEQFF
v_gene: TRBV11-2
d_gene: TRBD1
j_gene: TRBJ2-1
abundance: .

CDR3nt: TGTGCCAGCTCACCAGGCGGGTGGGATGAGCAGTTCTTC
CDR3aa: CASSPGGWDEQFF
v_gene: TRBV18
d_gene: .
j_gene: TRBJ2-1
abundance: .

CDR3nt: TGTGCCAGCAGCGTAGGAATCCTGGCGGGAGGCTCAGATACGCAGTATTTT
CDR3aa: CASSVGILAGGSDTQYF
v_gene: TRBV9
d_gene: TRBD2
j_gene: TRBJ2-3
abundance: .

CDR3nt: TGTGCCAGCAGCTTGGGACAGACGGGGCAGCCCCAGCATTTT
CDR3aa: CASSLGQTGQPQHF
v_gene: TRBV5-5
d_gene: .
j_gene: TRBJ1-5
abundance: .

CDR3nt: TGTGCCAGTAGTACCGGGACACTTAACTATGGCTACACCTTC
CDR3aa: CASSTGTLNYGYTF
v_gene: TRBV19
d_gene: .
j_gene: TRBJ1-2
abundance: .

CDR3nt: TGTGCCAGCAGTGACTCGCGGGACACAGATACGCAGTATTTT
CDR3aa: CASSDSRDTDTQYF
v_gene: TRBV6-4
d_gene: .
j_gene: TRBJ2-3
abundance: .

CDR3nt: TGTGCCTGGAATGGCGGGAGGGCCAATAACAATGAGCAGTTCTTC
CDR3aa: CAWNGGRANNNEQFF
v_gene: TRBV30
d_gene: TRBD2
j_gene: TRBJ2-1
abundance: .

CDR3nt: TGTGCCACCAGCCGAGGACTAGCGAGAACCTACAATGAGCAGTTCTTC
CDR3aa: CATSRGLARTYNEQFF
v_gene: TRBV15
d_gene: TRBD2
j_gene: TRBJ2-1
abundance: few

CDR3nt: TGTGCCAGCAGTTTATCGCCGGCAGGGGCCACTGAAGCTTTCTTT
CDR3aa: CASSLSPAGATEAFF
v_gene: TRBV27
d_gene: .
j_gene: TRBJ1-1
abundance: .

CDR3nt: TGCGCCAGCAGCCAAGGGACAGTCCAAGAGACCCAGTACTTC
CDR3aa: CASSQGTVQETQYF
v_gene: TRBV5-1
d_gene: TRBD1
j_gene: TRBJ2-5
abundance: once

CDR3nt: TGTGCCAGCAGTGCAGGGGGCGGGGGCACCTACGAGCAGTACTTC
CDR3aa: CASSAGGGGTYEQYF
v_gene: TRBV2
d_gene: .
j_gene: TRBJ2-7
abundance: .

CDR3nt: TGTGCCAGCAGCGTTTCCTTTAATGAGCAGTTCTTC
CDR3aa: CASSVSFNEQFF
v_gene: TRBV9
d_gene: .
j_gene: TRBJ2-1
abundance: .

CDR3nt: TGTGCCAGCAGCTTTGTTCCTGGACTTTACAATGAGCAGTTCTTC
CDR3aa: CASSFVPGLYNEQFF
v_gene: TRBV7-9
d_gene: .
j_gene: TRBJ2-1
abundance: .

CDR3nt: TGTGCCAGCTCACCGGCGGGGTCAGATACGCAGTATTTT
CDR3aa: CASSPAGSDTQYF
v_gene: TRBV18
d_gene: .
j_gene: TRBJ2-3
abundance: .

CDR3nt: TGTGCCAGCAGCCGGACTTTCGGGACAGGAAGCTCCTACAATGAGCAGTTCTTC
CDR3aa: CASSRTFGTGSSYNEQFF
v_gene: TRBV7-3
d_gene: TRBD1
j_gene: TRBJ2-1
abundance: .

CDR3nt: TGTGCCAGCAACAAGGGGACGGGAGGAACTGAAGCTTTCTTT
CDR3aa: CASNKGTGGTEAFF
v_gene: TRBV9
d_gene: .
j_gene: TRBJ1-1
abundance: .

CDR3nt: TGTGCCAGCAGCGTAGGACCTGGGACTAGCGTTACAGATACGCAGTATTTT
CDR3aa: CASSVGPGTSVTDTQYF
v_gene: TRBV9
d_gene: TRBD2
j_gene: TRBJ2-3
abundance: .

CDR3nt: TGTGCCACCAGCAGAGAGTCGGGGGTTAGCAATCAGCCCCAGCATTTT
CDR3aa: CATSRESGVSNQPQHF
v_gene: TRBV15
d_gene: .
j_gene: TRBJ1-5
abundance: .

CDR3nt: TGTGCCAGCGGCAGGGTGACCACTGAAGCTTTCTTT
CDR3aa: CASGRVTTEAFF
v_gene: TRBV28
d_gene: .
j_gene: TRBJ1-1
abundance: once

CDR3nt: TGTGCCAGCAGCTTAGGGATTAGCCCCATCTCTGGGGCCAACGTCCTGACTTTC
CDR3aa: CASSLGISPISGANVLTF
v_gene: TRBV7-9
d_gene: .
j_gene: TRBJ2-6
abundance: once

CDR3nt: TGTGCCAGCAGCTTAGCAGGGACCAGGGCCTACGAGCAGTACTTC
CDR3aa: CASSLAGTRAYEQYF
v_gene: TRBV7-9
d_gene: .
j_gene: TRBJ2-7
abundance: .

CDR3nt: TGTGCCATCAGTCCGGGACAGGGCTCCTACGAGCAGTACTTC
CDR3aa: CAISPGQGSYEQYF
v_gene: TRBV10-3
d_gene: TRBD1
j_gene: TRBJ2-7
abundance: .

CDR3nt: TGTGCCAGCAGCCACTTCCTAGCGGGAGGCCACAATGGGCAGTTCTTC
CDR3aa: CASSHFLAGGHNGQFF
v_gene: TRBV14
d_gene: TRBD2
j_gene: TRBJ2-1
abundance: .

CDR3nt: TGTGCCAGCAGTCCCTCCGGGACAGGAAGACAAGAGACCCAGTACTTC
CDR3aa: CASSPSGTGRQETQYF
v_gene: TRBV28
d_gene: TRBD1
j_gene: TRBJ2-5
abundance: .

CDR3nt: TGCGCCAGCAGCTTGGGACAGGGGGCAACTAATGAAAAACTGTTTTTT
CDR3aa: CASSLGQGATNEKLFF
v_gene: TRBV5-1
d_gene: TRBD1
j_gene: TRBJ1-4
abundance: .

CDR3nt: TGTGCCAGCAGCCTAGGGGGTAGCGGACCAAGGACCCAGTACTTC
CDR3aa: CASSLGGSGPRTQYF
v_gene: TRBV2
d_gene: .
j_gene: TRBJ2-5
abundance: .

CDR3nt: TGTGCCAGCAGCTTGTCCTCCGGCGGAAACTATGGCTACACCTTC
CDR3aa: CASSLSSGGNYGYTF
v_gene: TRBV7-2
d_gene: .
j_gene: TRBJ1-2
abundance: .

CDR3nt: TGTGCCAGCAGCCAAGATGAAGGGGTGCGCGAGACCCAGTACTTC
CDR3aa: CASSQDEGVRETQYF
v_gene: TRBV4-2
d_gene: .
j_gene: TRBJ2-5
abundance: once

CDR3nt: TGCGCCAGCAGCTTGGAAGAGGGGGGGATCTCTGGAAACACCATATATTTT
CDR3aa: CASSLEEGGISGNTIYF
v_gene: TRBV5-1
d_gene: .
j_gene: TRBJ1-3
abundance: .

CDR3nt: TGTGCCAGCTCACCGGACTGGGGCCTCTACGAGCAGTACTTC
CDR3aa: CASSPDWGLYEQYF
v_gene: TRBV18
d_gene: .
j_gene: TRBJ2-7
abundance: few

CDR3nt: TGCAGTGCTAGAGTCCGGGACGAAGAGTTCTTC
CDR3aa: CSARVRDEEFF
v_gene: TRBV20-1
d_gene: .
j_gene: TRBJ2-1
abundance: few

CDR3nt: TGTGCCAGTACTCAACGGGAGACGGCTGGCTACACCTTC
CDR3aa: CASTQRETAGYTF
v_gene: TRBV19
d_gene: .
j_gene: TRBJ1-2
abundance: .